Following are 10 T cell receptor beta chains from one sample sequenced in a study of blood T cell repertoires in COVID-19. Some clones are missing from TCRdb's copy, which holds only in-frame ones; the method was immunoSEQ multiplex PCR. The profile covers 120,000 or so clones, with almost 70% appearing a single time and roughly 2.2% taken by the ten largest. The sequencing sample was made of peripheral blood. These receptors were obtained from a woman in her 70s with acute or convalescent COVID-19.

In its sample, this clone ranks as medium-sized. This sequence joins TRBV5-6 and TRBJ2-7, with D possibly matching TRBD2 (6 bases). CDR1 is SGHDT and CDR2 is YYEEEE in the germline V gene. This CDR3 has 16 amino acids. V was trimmed by 6 bases and J by 0 bases, leaving 19 bases between them. In DNA form, the CDR3 reads TGTGCCAGCAAAATTGGAGGGAGGCTGAGCTCCTACGAGCAGTACTTC. It specifies CASKIGGRLSSYEQYF.

The rearrangement links TRBV28 to TRBJ2-7; 9 nucleotides line up with TRBD2. The germline V gene encodes CDR1 MDHEN and CDR2 SYDVKM. This CDR3 has 13 amino acids. The trim removed 7 bases at V and 1 base at J, leaving 2 bases unmatched. CDR3 in amino acids: CASKRGDSYEQYF. The CDR3 nucleotides read TGTGCCAGCAAGCGGGGGGATTCCTACGAGCAGTACTTC.

The chain recombines TRBV19 with TRBJ2-3, with D possibly TRBD1 on 6 matching bases. Germline lookup yields CDR1 LNHDA and CDR2 SQIVND (reference sequence). There are 14 residues in the CDR3. Trimming removed 5 bases at V and 5 bases at J, with 14 bases between. The CDR3 coding sequence is TGTGCCAGTAGTCTAGGTTGGGGGCAAGATACGCAGTATTTT. Protein product: CASSLGWGQDTQYF.

V is TRBV2 and J is TRBJ1-1; D may be TRBD1 (6 bases). The V end was cut by 7 bases, the J end by 4 bases, with 16 bases between. CDR3 length: 14 amino acids. The germline V gene encodes CDR1 SNHLY and CDR2 FYNNEI. CDR3 region: CASMYREGGTEAFF. In DNA, the CDR3 is TGTGCCAGCATGTACAGGGAGGGTGGCACTGAAGCTTTCTTT.

This clone was seen a handful of times. This chain connects TRBV18 to TRBJ2-1; TRBD2 is a possible D gene (5 bases). The CDR3 is 18 residues long. The germline CDR1 and CDR2 sequences are KGHSH and LQKENI. V gave up 0 bases and J gave up 1 base, with 16 bases separating them. Here the CDR3 DNA reads TGTGCCAGCTCACCACCCCCACTAGTTCTGGGGTCCTACAATGAGCAGTTCTTC. Translation: CASSPPPLVLGSYNEQFF.

This clone appeared a few times. The rearrangement uses TRBV5-1 and TRBJ2-1; TRBD1 matches 7 bases. V trimming: 4 bases; J trimming: 9 bases; junction bases outside the gene matches: 10. The V gene's germline CDR1 is SGHRS and CDR2 YFSETQ. The CDR3 runs 14 residues. The CDR3 region has the DNA TGCGCCAGCAGCAACGGACAGGTCGTGGGTGAGCAGTTCTTC. Amino acids: CASSNGQVVGEQFF.

The chain is built from TRBV27 and TRBJ2-1; 9 bases agree with TRBD2. V gave up 4 bases and J gave up 0 bases; unmatched junction bases: 1. The CDR3 totals 15 residues. Per germline, CDR1 MNHEY and CDR2 SMNVEV (reference sequence). The CDR3 spells CASSSSGTSYNEQFF. The CDR3 nucleotides read TGTGCCAGCAGTTCTAGCGGGACCTCCTACAATGAGCAGTTCTTC.

V usage is TRBV5-1 and J usage is TRBJ2-1, with 9 bases matching TRBD2. Germline lookup yields CDR1 SGHRS and CDR2 YFSETQ. V shed 7 bases and J 14 bases; nucleotides not matched to a gene: 13. CDR3 length: 13 amino acids. DNA for the CDR3: TGCGCCAGCCAACCTGACACATGGACTAGCGAGTTCTTC. Translating gives CASQPDTWTSEFF.

V gene TRBV7-9 combines with J gene TRBJ2-7; perhaps TRBD2 as D (6 bases). Trimming shortened V by 5 bases and J by 0 bases, and 14 bases separated the two germline ends. The CDR3 loop spans 15 amino acids. Germline V gene lookup returns CDR1 SEHNR and CDR2 FQNEAQ (reference sequence). CDR3 nucleotides: TGTGCCAGCAGCGTCTTGCGGGACGCCTCCTACGAGCAGTACTTC. The encoded protein is CASSVLRDASYEQYF.

The chain recombines TRBV19 with TRBJ2-3, with 10 positions matching TRBD1. V gave up 5 bases and J gave up 8 bases; unmatched junction bases: 10. The CDR3 has 15 amino acids. Germline loops: CDR1 LNHDA, CDR2 SQIVND (reference sequence). As DNA, the CDR3 is TGTGCCAGTAGTCCCGGGACAGGGGCGACGGGTACGCAGTATTTT. It encodes CASSPGTGATGTQYF.